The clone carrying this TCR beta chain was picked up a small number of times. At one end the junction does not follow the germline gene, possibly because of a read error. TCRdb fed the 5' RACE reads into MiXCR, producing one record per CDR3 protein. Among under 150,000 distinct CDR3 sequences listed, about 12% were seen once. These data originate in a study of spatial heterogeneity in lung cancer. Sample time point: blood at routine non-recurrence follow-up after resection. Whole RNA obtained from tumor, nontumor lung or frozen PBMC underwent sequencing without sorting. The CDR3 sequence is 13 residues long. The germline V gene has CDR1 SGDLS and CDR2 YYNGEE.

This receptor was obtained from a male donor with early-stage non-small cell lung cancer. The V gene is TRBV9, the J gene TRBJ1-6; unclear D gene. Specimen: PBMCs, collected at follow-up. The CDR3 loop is CASTTEVNSPLPF. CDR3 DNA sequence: TGTGCCAGCACTACGGAGGTAAATTCACCCCTCCCCTTT.